These T cell receptor beta chains were read from a single sample in a study of blood T cell repertoires in COVID-19. Clones were read by immunoSEQ multiplex PCR, and TCRdb kept only the in-frame ones, dropping some. The repertoire holds some 200,000 clones, with roughly 86% as singletons. What was sequenced was peripheral blood. The receptors come from a man in his forties with active or convalescent COVID-19. The CDR3 runs from the conserved cysteine through the conserved F or W. A D gene is named only where the DNA matches it firmly. Only part of the rows carry a size: once, few, many, or a class if the clone is expanded.

v_gene	d_gene	abundance	len	j_gene	CDR3nt	CDR3aa
TRBV3-1/TRBV3-2	TRBD1	-	14	TRBJ2-7	TGTGCCAGCAGCCAAGAAACAGGGGCGGACGAGCAGTACTTC	CASSQETGADEQYF
TRBV29-1	TRBD1	few	14	TRBJ1-1	TGCAGCGTTGGGCTGGGACAGACCAACACTGAAGCTTTCTTT	CSVGLGQTNTEAFF
TRBV3-1/TRBV3-2	-	-	14	TRBJ1-6	TGTGCCAGCAGCCAAGAACAGAATAATTCACCCCTCCACTTT	CASSQEQNNSPLHF
TRBV6-5	TRBD2	-	14	TRBJ2-3	TGTGCCAGCTCTCTAGCGGGGGGGCGGGGTACGCAGTATTTT	CASSLAGGRGTQYF
TRBV9	TRBD1	once	14	TRBJ1-4	TGTGCCAGCAGCGTAGGACAGGGTGATGAAAAACTGTTTTTT	CASSVGQGDEKLFF
TRBV29-1	TRBD2	-	18	TRBJ2-1	TGCAGCGTTCCCGGACTAGCGGGGGAGTTTAACTCCTACAATGAGCAGTTCTTC	CSVPGLAGEFNSYNEQFF
TRBV5-1	-	-	13	TRBJ2-3	TGCGCCAGCAGCTTGTCTAGGGGTGATACGCAGTATTTT	CASSLSRGDTQYF
TRBV30	-	-	14	TRBJ1-5	TGTGCCTGGAGTGTAGGGACACTGGACCAGCCCCAGCATTTT	CAWSVGTLDQPQHF
TRBV24-1	-	-	14	TRBJ1-2	TGTGCCACCAGTGATGTAACAGTTAACTATGGCTACACCTTC	CATSDVTVNYGYTF
TRBV5-4	-	-	13	TRBJ1-2	TGTGCCAGCAGCTCGGACAGATCTTATGGCTACACCTTC	CASSSDRSYGYTF
TRBV5-1	-	-	15	TRBJ1-6	TGCGCCAGCAGCCCGGGGCGGGGGCCTGATTCACCCCTCCACTTT	CASSPGRGPDSPLHF
TRBV5-1	-	-	15	TRBJ2-2	TGCGCCAGCAGCTTGCGGACAGCGAACACCGGGGAGCTGTTTTTT	CASSLRTANTGELFF
TRBV28	-	-	17	TRBJ1-5	TGTGCCAGCAGTTTACCCATACAAGTTTATAGCAATCAGCCCCAGCATTTT	CASSLPIQVYSNQPQHF
TRBV30	TRBD1	-	17	TRBJ1-6	TGTGCCTGGAGTGTACAAGGGGGCGATGGCTATAATTCACCCCTCCACTTT	CAWSVQGGDGYNSPLHF
TRBV4-1	TRBD1	-	16	TRBJ1-2	TGCGCCAGCAGCCAAGACAGGGGACAGACACAAGGTGGCTACACCTTC	CASSQDRGQTQGGYTF
TRBV7-9	TRBD1	-	14	TRBJ2-1	TGTGCCAGCAGCCCGGACAGGGACAACAATGAGCAGTTCTTC	CASSPDRDNNEQFF
TRBV10-3	-	few	16	TRBJ2-7	TGTGCCATCAGTGGTCCCCCAAGCGGCAGCTCCTACGAGCAGTACTTC	CAISGPPSGSSYEQYF
TRBV4-3	-	-	13	TRBJ2-7	TGCGCCAGCAGCCAAGTTGTGGCCAGCGAGCAGTACTTC	CASSQVVASEQYF
TRBV27	-	-	14	TRBJ2-5	TGTGCCAGCAGTTTTGCAGGGGTCCAAGAGACCCAGTACTTC	CASSFAGVQETQYF
TRBV30	TRBD1	-	12	TRBJ1-4	TGTGCCTCCTCCAGGGGGCCTGAAAAACTGTTTTTT	CASSRGPEKLFF
TRBV6-2/TRBV6-3	TRBD1	-	14	TRBJ1-1	TGTGCCAGCAGTAAGGGGTACAGGGGCACTGAAGCTTTCTTT	CASSKGYRGTEAFF
TRBV24-1	TRBD2	-	17	TRBJ2-2	TGTGCCACCAGTGACCGGCTGACTAGCGGGAACACCGGGGAGCTGTTTTTT	CATSDRLTSGNTGELFF
TRBV10-2	TRBD1	-	14	TRBJ1-5	TGCGCCAGCAGGGCCGGGACAGGGACTCAGCCCCAGCATTTT	CASRAGTGTQPQHF
TRBV2	TRBD1	-	13	TRBJ1-1	TGTGCCAGCACCCGATCCAGGGGGACTGAAGCTTTCTTT	CASTRSRGTEAFF
TRBV7-2	-	-	15	TRBJ2-7	TGTGCCAGCAGCTTAGACAGGTCTTCCTCCTACGAGCAGTACTTC	CASSLDRSSSYEQYF
TRBV27	-	-	15	TRBJ2-7	TGTGCCAGCAGCCCTATCACCACAGCAAAATACGAGCAGTACTTC	CASSPITTAKYEQYF
TRBV6-5	-	once	12	TRBJ1-6	TGTGCCAGCGCAGAGGTAGGAGCACCCCTCCACTTT	CASAEVGAPLHF
TRBV15	-	-	16	TRBJ2-2	TGTGCCACCAGCAGACTCAGGGGCGCGAACACCGGGGAGCTGTTTTTT	CATSRLRGANTGELFF
TRBV13	TRBD1	-	17	TRBJ2-7	TGTGCCAGCAGCTTAGGCCAGCAGGGGGCTTTAGCCTACGAGCAGTACTTC	CASSLGQQGALAYEQYF
TRBV27	-	-	13	TRBJ2-2	TGTGCCAGCCGGGACACTAACACCGGGGAGCTGTTTTTT	CASRDTNTGELFF
TRBV11-3	TRBD1	few	14	TRBJ1-2	TGTGCCAGCAGCCCCGGGACAGCGAACTATGGCTACACCTTC	CASSPGTANYGYTF
TRBV11-3	TRBD1	-	14	TRBJ1-4	TGTGCCAGCAGCTCGGACAGGGGGGGTGAAAAACTGTTTTTT	CASSSDRGGEKLFF
TRBV28	TRBD1	-	14	TRBJ1-1	TGTGCCAGCACCACCAGAGGGGGCGCGGATGAAGCTTTCTTT	CASTTRGGADEAFF
TRBV19	TRBD1	-	16	TRBJ1-6	TGTGCCAGTAGTATAGGGACAGGGGGCAATAATTCACCCCTCCACTTT	CASSIGTGGNNSPLHF
TRBV6-5	-	-	13	TRBJ1-1	TGTGCCAGCAGGGGGGGGCGCAGCACTGAAGCTTTCTTT	CASRGGRSTEAFF
TRBV28	-	-	14	TRBJ2-2	TGTGCCAGCAGTTTAGGGGGGTGGACCGGGGAGCTGTTTTTT	CASSLGGWTGELFF
TRBV6-2/TRBV6-3	-	-	12	TRBJ1-2	TGTGCCAGCAGCCCCTCGGACTATGGCTACACCTTC	CASSPSDYGYTF
TRBV6-5	-	-	14	TRBJ2-3	TGTGCCAGCAGTTACGCCCCGGGACTCCCTTCTCAGTATTTT	CASSYAPGLPSQYF
TRBV7-8	-	-	13	TRBJ1-3	TGTGCCGGGTCCCGGGGCTCTGGAAACACCATATATTTT	CAGSRGSGNTIYF
TRBV10-3	TRBD1	-	17	TRBJ1-5	TGTGCCATCAGTGCGCTACGGGCAGGGGGCAACAATCAGCCCCAGCATTTT	CAISALRAGGNNQPQHF
TRBV5-1	TRBD1	few	14	TRBJ1-3	TGCGCCAGCAGCGCCGGGACAGGCGGAAACACCATATATTTT	CASSAGTGGNTIYF
TRBV28	-	once	12	TRBJ1-2	TGTGCCAGCAGCACAGTCGTACGGGGCTACACCTTC	CASSTVVRGYTF
TRBV7-8	-	-	13	TRBJ2-1	TGTGCCAGCAGCTTGAGCCTAAACAATGAGCAGTTCTTC	CASSLSLNNEQFF